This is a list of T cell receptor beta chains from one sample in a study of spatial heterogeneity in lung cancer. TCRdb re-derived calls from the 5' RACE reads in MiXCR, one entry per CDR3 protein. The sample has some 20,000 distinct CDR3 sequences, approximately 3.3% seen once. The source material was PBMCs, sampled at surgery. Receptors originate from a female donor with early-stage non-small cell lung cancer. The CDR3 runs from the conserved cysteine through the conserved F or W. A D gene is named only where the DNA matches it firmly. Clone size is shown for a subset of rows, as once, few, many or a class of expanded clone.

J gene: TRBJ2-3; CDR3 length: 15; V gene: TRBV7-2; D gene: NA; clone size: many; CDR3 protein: CASSPPSRGADTQYF; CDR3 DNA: TGTGCCAGCAGCCCCCCCTCGAGGGGGGCAGATACGCAGTATTTT
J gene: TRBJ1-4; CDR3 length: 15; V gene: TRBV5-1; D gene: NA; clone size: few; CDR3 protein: CASSPGRSTNEKLFF; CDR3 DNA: TGCGCCAGCAGCCCAGGCAGATCAACTAATGAAAAACTGTTTTTT
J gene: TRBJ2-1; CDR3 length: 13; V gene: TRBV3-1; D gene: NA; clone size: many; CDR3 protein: CASSQEPDGQQFF; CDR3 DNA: TGTGCCAGCAGCCAAGAGCCGGACGGGCAGCAGTTCTTC
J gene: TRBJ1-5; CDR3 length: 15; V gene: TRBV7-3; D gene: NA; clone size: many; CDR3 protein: CASSFSGGSNQPQHF; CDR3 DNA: TGTGCCAGCAGCTTCTCAGGCGGTTCCAATCAGCCCCAGCATTTT
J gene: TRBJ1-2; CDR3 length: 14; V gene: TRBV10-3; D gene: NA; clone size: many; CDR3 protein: CAISESTDRHGYTF; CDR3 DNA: TGTGCCATCAGTGAGTCGACAGACAGGCATGGCTACACCTTC
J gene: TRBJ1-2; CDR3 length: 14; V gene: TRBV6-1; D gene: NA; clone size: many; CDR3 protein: CASSRTSVAFGYTF; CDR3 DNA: TGTGCCAGCAGTCGGACGTCGGTTGCCTTCGGCTACACCTTC
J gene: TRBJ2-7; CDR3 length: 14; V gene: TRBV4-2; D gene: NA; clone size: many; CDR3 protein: CASSQEGDIYEQYF; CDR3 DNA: TGTGCCAGCAGCCAAGAAGGGGATATCTACGAGCAGTACTTC
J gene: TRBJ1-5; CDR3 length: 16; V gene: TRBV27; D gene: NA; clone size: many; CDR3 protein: CASSLLGSLSNQPQHF; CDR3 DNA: TGTGCCAGCAGTTTGTTAGGGTCTCTTAGCAATCAGCCCCAGCATTTT
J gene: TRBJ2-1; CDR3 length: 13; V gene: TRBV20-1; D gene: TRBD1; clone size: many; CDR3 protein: CSARDRGLNEQFF; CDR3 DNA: TGCAGTGCTAGGGACAGGGGGCTTAATGAGCAGTTCTTC
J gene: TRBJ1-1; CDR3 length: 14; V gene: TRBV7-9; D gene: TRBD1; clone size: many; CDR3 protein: CASSPSGTGPEAFF; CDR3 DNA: TGTGCCAGCAGCCCTTCCGGGACAGGGCCTGAAGCTTTCTTT
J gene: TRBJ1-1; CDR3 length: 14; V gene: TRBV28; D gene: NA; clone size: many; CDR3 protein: CASSLFVGNTEAFF; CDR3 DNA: TGTGCCAGCAGCCTCTTCGTAGGGAACACTGAAGCTTTCTTT
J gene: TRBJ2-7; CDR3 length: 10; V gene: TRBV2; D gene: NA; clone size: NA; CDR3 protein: CASGQFGQCF; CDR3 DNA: TGTGCCAGCGGCCAGTTTGGGCAGTGCTTC
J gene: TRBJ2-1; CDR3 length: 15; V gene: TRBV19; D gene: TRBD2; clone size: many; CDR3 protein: CASSIHSSGYNEQFF; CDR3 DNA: TGTGCCAGTAGTATTCACTCTAGCGGCTACAATGAGCAGTTCTTC
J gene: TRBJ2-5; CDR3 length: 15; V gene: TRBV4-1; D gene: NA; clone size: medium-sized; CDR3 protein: CASSSLLRDQETQYF; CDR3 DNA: TGCGCCAGCAGCTCTTTACTGAGGGACCAAGAGACCCAGTACTTC
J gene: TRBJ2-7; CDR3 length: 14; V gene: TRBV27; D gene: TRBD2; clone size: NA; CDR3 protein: CASRGLANHYEQYF; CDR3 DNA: TGTGCCAGCAGGGGACTAGCGAACCACTACGAGCAGTACTTC